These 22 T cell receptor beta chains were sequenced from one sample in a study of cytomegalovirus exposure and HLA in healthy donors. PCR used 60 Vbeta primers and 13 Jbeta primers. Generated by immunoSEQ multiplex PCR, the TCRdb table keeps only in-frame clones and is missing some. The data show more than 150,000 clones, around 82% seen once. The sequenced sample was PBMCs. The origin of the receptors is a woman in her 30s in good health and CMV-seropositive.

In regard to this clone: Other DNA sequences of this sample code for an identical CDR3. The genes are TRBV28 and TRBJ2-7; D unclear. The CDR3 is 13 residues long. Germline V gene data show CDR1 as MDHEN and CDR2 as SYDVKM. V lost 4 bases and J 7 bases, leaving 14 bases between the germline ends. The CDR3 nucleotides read TGTGCCAGCAGTTCTCAGCCCACCGGGGAGCAGTACTTC. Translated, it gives CASSSQPTGEQYF.

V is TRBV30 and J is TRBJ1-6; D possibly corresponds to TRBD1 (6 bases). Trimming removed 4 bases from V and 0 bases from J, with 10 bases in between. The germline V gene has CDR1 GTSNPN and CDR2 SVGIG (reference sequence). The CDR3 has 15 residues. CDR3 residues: CAWTGVFSYNSPLHF. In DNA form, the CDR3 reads TGTGCCTGGACAGGGGTATTCTCCTATAATTCACCCCTCCACTTT.

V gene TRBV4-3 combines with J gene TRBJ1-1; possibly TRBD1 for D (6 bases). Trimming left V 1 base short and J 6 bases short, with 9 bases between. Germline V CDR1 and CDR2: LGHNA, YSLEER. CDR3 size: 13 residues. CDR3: CASSQVTGSEAFF. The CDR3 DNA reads TGCGCCAGCAGCCAAGTAACAGGGTCTGAAGCTTTCTTT.

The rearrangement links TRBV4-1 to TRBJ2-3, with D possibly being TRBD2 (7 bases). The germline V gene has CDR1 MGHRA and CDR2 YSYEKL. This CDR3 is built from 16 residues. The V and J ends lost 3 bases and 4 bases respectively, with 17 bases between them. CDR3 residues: CASSQSGTRVSDTQYF. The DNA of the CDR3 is TGCGCCAGCAGCCAGAGCGGGACAAGGGTATCAGATACGCAGTATTTT.

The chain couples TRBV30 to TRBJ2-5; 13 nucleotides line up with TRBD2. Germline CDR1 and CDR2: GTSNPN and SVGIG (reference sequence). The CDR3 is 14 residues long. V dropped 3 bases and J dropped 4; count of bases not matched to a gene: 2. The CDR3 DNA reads TGTGCCTGGAGACTAGCGGGGGGGTCAGAGACCCAGTACTTC. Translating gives CAWRLAGGSETQYF.

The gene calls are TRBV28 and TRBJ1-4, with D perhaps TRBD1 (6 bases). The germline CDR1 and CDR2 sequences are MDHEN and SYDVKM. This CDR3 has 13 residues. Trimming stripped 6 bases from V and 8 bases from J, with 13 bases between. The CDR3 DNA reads TGTGCCAGCAGGAAGGGGGTACTAGAAAAACTGTTTTTT. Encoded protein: CASRKGVLEKLFF.

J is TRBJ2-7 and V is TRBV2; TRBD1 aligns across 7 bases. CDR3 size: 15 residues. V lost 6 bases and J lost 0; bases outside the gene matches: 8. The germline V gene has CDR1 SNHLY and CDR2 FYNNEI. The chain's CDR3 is CASRYRGQDSYEQYF. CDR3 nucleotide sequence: TGTGCCAGCAGGTACCGCGGACAGGACTCCTACGAGCAGTACTTC.

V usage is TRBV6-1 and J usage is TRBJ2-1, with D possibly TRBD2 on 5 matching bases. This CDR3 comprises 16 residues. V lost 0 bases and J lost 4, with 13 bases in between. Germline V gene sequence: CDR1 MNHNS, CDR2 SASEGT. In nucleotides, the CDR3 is TGTGCCAGCAGTGAAGCTTCGGGAAGGTTGTACAATGAGCAGTTCTTC. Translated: CASSEASGRLYNEQFF.

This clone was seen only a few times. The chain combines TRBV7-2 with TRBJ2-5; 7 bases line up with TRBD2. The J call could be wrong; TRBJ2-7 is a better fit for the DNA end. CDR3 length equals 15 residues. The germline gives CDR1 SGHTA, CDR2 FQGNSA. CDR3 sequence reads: CASSLRSGGSYEQYF. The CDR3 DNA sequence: TGTGCCAGCAGCTTAAGGTCGGGGGGCTCCTACGAGCAGTACTTC.

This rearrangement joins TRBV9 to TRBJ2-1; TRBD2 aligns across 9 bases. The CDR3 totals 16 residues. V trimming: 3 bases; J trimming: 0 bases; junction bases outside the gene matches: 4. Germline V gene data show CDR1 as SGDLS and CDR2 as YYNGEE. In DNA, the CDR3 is TGTGCCAGCAGCGGATTAGCGGGGGCCTCCTACAATGAGCAGTTCTTC. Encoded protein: CASSGLAGASYNEQFF.

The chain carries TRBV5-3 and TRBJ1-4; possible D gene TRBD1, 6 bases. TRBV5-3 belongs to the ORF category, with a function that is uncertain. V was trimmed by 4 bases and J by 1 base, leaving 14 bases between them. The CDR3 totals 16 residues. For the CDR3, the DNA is TGTGCCAGAAGCATAACAGGGAGGGGAACTAATGAAAAACTGTTTTTT. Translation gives CARSITGRGTNEKLFF.

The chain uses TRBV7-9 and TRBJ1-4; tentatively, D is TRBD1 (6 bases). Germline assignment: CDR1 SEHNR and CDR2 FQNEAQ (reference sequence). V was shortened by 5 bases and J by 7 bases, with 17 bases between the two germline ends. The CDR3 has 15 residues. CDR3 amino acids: CASSLSGGDTEKLFF. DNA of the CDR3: TGTGCCAGCAGCCTGTCTGGGGGGGACACTGAAAAACTGTTTTTT.

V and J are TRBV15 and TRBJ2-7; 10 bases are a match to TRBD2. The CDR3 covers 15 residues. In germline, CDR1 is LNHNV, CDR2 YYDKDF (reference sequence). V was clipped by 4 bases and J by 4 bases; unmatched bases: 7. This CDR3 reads CATSIQRGGDYEQYF. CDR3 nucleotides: TGTGCCACCAGCATACAGCGGGGGGGGGATTACGAGCAGTACTTC.

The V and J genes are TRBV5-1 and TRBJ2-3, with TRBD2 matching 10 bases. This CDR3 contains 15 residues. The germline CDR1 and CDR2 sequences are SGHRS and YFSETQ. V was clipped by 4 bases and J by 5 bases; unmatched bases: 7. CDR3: CASSRSGGAGDTQYF. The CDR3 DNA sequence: TGCGCCAGCAGCCGGAGCGGGGGGGCGGGAGATACGCAGTATTTT.

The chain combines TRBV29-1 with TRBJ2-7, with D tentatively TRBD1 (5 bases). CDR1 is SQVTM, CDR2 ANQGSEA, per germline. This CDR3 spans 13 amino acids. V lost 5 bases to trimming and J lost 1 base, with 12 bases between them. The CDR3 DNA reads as TGCAGCGTTTTCCAGGGCAGATCCTACGAGCAGTACTTC. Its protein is CSVFQGRSYEQYF.

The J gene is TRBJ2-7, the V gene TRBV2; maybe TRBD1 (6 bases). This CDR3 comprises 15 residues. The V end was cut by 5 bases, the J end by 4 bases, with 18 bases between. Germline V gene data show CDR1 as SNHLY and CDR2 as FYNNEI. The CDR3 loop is CASSRYSGTTYEQYF. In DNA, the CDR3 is TGTGCCAGCAGTCGATATTCCGGGACAACTTACGAGCAGTACTTC. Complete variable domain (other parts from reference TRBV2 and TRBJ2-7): EPEVTQTPSHQVTQMGQEVILRCVPISNHLYFYWYRQILGQKVEFLVSFYNNEISEKSEIFDDQFSVERPDGSNFTLKIRSTKLEDSAMYFCASSRYSGTTYEQYFGPGTRLTVT.

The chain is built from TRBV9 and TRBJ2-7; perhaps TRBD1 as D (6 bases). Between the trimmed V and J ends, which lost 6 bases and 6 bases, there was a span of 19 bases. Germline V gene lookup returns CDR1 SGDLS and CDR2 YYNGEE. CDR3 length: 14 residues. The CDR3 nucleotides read TGTGCCAGCACCGCCGGCAGGGGTGGGGGCGAGCAGTACTTC. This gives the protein CASTAGRGGGEQYF.

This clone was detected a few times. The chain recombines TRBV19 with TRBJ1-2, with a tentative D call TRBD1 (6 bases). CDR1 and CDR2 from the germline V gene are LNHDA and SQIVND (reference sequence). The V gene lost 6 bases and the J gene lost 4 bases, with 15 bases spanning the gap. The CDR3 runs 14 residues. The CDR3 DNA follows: TGTGCCAGTAGATCCGACAGGTCCCGCTATGGCTACACCTTC. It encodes CASRSDRSRYGYTF.

The CDR3 DNA follows: TGTGCCAGCAGCTTGGAAGGACAGGTCCCCTACGAGCAGTACTTC. Translation gives CASSLEGQVPYEQYF. This sequence joins TRBV5-5 and TRBJ2-7; TRBD1 aligns across 7 bases. The CDR3 covers 15 residues. The ends lost 0 bases at V and 2 bases at J; junction bases unmatched: 5. In germline, CDR1 is SGHKS, CDR2 YYEKEE (reference sequence).

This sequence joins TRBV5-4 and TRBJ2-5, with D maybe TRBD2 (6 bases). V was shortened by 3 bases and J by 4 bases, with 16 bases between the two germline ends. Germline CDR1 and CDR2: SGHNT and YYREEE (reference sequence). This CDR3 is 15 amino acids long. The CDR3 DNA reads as TGTGCCAGCAGCTCCCTCCGGGGAGGTGGAGAGACCCAGTACTTC. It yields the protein CASSSLRGGGETQYF.

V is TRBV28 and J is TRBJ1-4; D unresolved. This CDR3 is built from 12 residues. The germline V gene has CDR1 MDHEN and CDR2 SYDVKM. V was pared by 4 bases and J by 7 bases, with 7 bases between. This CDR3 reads CASSYPGEKLFF. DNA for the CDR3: TGTGCCAGCAGTTACCCGGGTGAAAAACTGTTTTTT.

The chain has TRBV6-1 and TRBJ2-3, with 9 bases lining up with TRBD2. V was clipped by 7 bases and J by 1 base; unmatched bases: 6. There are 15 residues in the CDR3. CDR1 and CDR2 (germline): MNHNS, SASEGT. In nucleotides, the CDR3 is TGTGCCAGCACCCTCCGCGGGGGGGGCACAGATACGCAGTATTTT. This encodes CASTLRGGGTDTQYF.